Detailed here is one T cell receptor (beta chain). The antigen remains undetermined. These data belong to a study of CXCR3-negative and CXCR3-positive naive CD8 T cells. Naive CD8+ T cells displayed a CD45RO-CCR7+CD27+CD95- phenotype. TRB cDNA was prepared as libraries by UMI-labeled 5' RACE. Using the 5' RACE reads, TCRdb records one entry per CDR3 protein without DNA. This listing includes some 140,000 distinct CDR3 sequences. General study points: Higher TRB CDR3 hydrophobicity marked CXCR3-positive naive cells relative to CXCR3-negative naive cells.

The CDR3 has 14 amino acids. The germline V gene encodes CDR1 SNHLY and CDR2 FYNNEI. This clonotype was obtained from a human donor in good health. Some clones in this sample may be carry-over from other donors' samples. The chain uses TRBV2 and TRBJ2-2; TCRdb returns TRBD1, unconfirmable since there is no DNA. The specimen sequenced was naive CXCR3+ CD8+ T cells from blood. Sample subset: CD45RO-CCR7+CD27+CD95- naive CD8+ T cells expressing CXCR3 (TNR3+). The CDR3 protein is CASNIQGADGELFF. Full variable domain (remainder filled in from reference TRBV2 and TRBJ2-2): EPEVTQTPSHQVTQMGQEVILRCVPISNHLYFYWYRQILGQKVEFLVSFYNNEISEKSEIFDDQFSVERPDGSNFTLKIRSTKLEDSAMYFCASNIQGADGELFFGEGSRLTVL.